This TCR beta chain comes out of a study of T cell repertoires in cytomegalovirus infection (dated by TCRdb to 2018 to 2020). About the investigation overall: The peptide stimulations were aimed at well-studied HLA-B-restricted epitopes as well as recently identified HLA-C-restricted CMV epitopes, whose presentation resists viral immunomodulation. The HLA type of each donor mattered for the analysis, because public TCR beta signatures pointed to carriage of CMV infection along with the matching HLA type. The study at large found these results: In the ex vivo response, HLA-C-restricted CMV-specific TCR beta clonotypes were dominant, and in two of eight donors the single most frequent clonotype came from this HLA-C-restricted group. In both this cohort and an independent cohort of 352 donors, the cumulative frequency of public TCR beta family members distinguished carriers of CMV infection plus the relevant HLA type.

The CDR3 contains 15 residues, cysteine and phenylalanine counted. Only the CDR3 region is kept as DNA, spanning 45 bases read in frame from base 1. In the germline V gene (reference sequence), CDR1 corresponds to LGHDT and CDR2 to YNNKEL. At the junction V is shortened by 1 base and J by 2 bases; bases outside the gene matches: 1. According to the study, the label for this sample's treatment or condition signals: in vitro stimulation with specific CMV peptide epitopes to enrich CMV-specific T cells. This clonotype was found a few times. No cognate antigen has been identified for it. No much larger clone is present one base from it, and per-base qualities are unavailable. Sequencer: Illumina HiSeq 1500. In-frame beta chains were kept once TCRdb had trimmed the public reads at Q25 with fastp and called clones with MiXCR. A single entry per CDR3 protein holds the most common genes and DNA from its merged rows. The sample table lists 200,000 or so distinct CDR3 sequences, around 40% of them with a count of one. The ten largest make up 55% to 60% of the sample.

Recombination joined TRBV3-1 with TRBJ2-7; 11 bases in the junction line up with TRBD1. The sequence came from a human donor in good health (CMV status not recorded). Some clones in this sample may be carry-over from other donors' samples. Material: CD8+ T cells from cultured PBMCs, obtained from culture after CMV antigen stimulation. The CDR3 here reads CASSQGTGGPYEQYF. The nucleotide sequence reads TGTGCCAGCAGCCAAGGGACAGGGGGCCCCTACGAGCAGTACTTC.